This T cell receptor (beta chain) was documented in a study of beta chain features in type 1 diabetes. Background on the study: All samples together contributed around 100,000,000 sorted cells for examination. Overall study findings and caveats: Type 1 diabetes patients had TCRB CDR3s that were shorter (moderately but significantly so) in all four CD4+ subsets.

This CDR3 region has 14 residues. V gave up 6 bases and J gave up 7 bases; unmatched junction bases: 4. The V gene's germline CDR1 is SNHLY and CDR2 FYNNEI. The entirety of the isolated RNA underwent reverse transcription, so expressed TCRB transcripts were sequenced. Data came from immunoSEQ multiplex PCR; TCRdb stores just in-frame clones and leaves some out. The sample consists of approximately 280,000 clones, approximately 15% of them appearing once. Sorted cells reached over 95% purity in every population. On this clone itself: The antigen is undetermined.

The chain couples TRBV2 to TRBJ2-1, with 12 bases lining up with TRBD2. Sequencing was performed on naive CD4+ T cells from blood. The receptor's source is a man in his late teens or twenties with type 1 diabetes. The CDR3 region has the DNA TGTGCCAGCAGCCTACTAGCGGGGGGAAATGAGCAGTTCTTC. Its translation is CASSLLAGGNEQFF.